This T cell receptor beta chain appears in the sequencing data of a study of low-dose radiotherapy and immunotherapy resistance in tumors. Study information: Intravenous cyclophosphamide 200 mg/m2 was given every two weeks, one day before radiation and immunotherapy. Patients were on oral aspirin 300 mg taken daily for four cycles from cycle 1 day 1.

Priming of first-strand cDNA relied on TRAV- and TRBV-specific primers (covering alpha and beta chains). Over roughly 20 PCR cycles, TCRs were amplified from a constant-region primer and V-primer adapter. From the reads, TCRdb called clonotypes with MiXCR, one entry per CDR3 protein. The sample lists under 9,500 distinct CDR3 sequences; roughly 84% were seen once. There are 11 residues in the CDR3. CDR1 and CDR2 from the germline V gene are LGHDT and YNNKEL (reference sequence). V lost 6 bases, J lost 7 bases, and 7 bases lay in between. V gene TRBV3-1 combines with J gene TRBJ2-4, with D hard to call. The TCR originated in a human donor with advanced metastatic prostate, ovarian, gallbladder or colorectal cancer (not recorded which). This table probably holds off-target reads from a library built for another chain. The CDR3 protein is CASSNRNIQYF. The CDR3 region has the DNA TGTGCCAGCAGTAATAGGAACATTCAGTACTTC.